This T cell receptor (beta chain) was documented in a study of patients and donors after allogeneic stem cell transplantation. Germline-derived CDR1 and CDR2 are MNHEY and SVGEGT. The CDR3 contains 11 residues. The V end lost 2 bases, the J end lost 8 bases, and 6 bases lay between the germline ends. One entry per CDR3 protein, called by TCRdb with MiXCR from the RT-PCR reads. Of fewer than 500,000 distinct CDR3 sequences detected, about a sixth appear once; the ten largest clones hold 7.2%. The sequencing sample was made of blood, either unsorted or a sorted T cell fraction (not recorded which). The sequence was collected from a human donor who was either an allogeneic HSCT recipient or a stem cell or donor lymphocyte infusion donor (not recorded which). It is not recorded whose cells these are; they may come from a transplant donor. V usage is TRBV6-2 or TRBV6-3 and J usage is TRBJ1-2; the D is unclear. The CDR3 sequence is CASSYGLGYTF. DNA of the CDR3: TGTGCCAGCAGTTACGGCTTGGGCTACACCTTC.